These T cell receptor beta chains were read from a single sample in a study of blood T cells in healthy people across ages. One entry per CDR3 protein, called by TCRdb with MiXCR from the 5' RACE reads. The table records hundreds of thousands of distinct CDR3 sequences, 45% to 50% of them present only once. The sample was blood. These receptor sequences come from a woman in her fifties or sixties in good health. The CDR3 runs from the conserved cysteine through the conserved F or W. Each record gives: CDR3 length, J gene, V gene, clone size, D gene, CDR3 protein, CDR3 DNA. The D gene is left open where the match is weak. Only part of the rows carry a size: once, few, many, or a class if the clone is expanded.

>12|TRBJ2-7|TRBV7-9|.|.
CASSLEQYEQYF
TGTGCCAGCAGCTTAGAACAATACGAGCAGTACTTC
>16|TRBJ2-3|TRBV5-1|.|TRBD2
CASSFPSGSQTDTQYF
TGCGCCAGCAGCTTCCCTAGCGGGAGTCAGACAGATACGCAGTATTTT
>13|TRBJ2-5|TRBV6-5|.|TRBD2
CASSKGLQETQYF
TGTGCCAGCAGTAAGGGACTACAAGAGACCCAGTACTTC
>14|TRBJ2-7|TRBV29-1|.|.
CSVQRPGIPDEQYF
TGCAGCGTCCAACGTCCCGGGATCCCGGACGAGCAGTACTTC
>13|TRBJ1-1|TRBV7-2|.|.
CASSLEMDTEAFF
TGTGCCAGCAGCTTAGAAATGGACACTGAAGCTTTCTTT
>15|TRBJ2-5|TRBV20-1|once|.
CSAREAGGRQETQYF
TGCAGTGCTAGAGAAGCTGGGGGGAGGCAAGAGACCCAGTACTTC
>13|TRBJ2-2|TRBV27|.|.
CASSYDFFGELFF
TGTGCCAGCAGTTACGACTTCTTCGGGGAGCTGTTTTTT
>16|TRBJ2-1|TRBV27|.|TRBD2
CASSPRTSTSYNEQFF
TGTGCCAGCAGTCCTCGGACTAGCACCTCCTACAATGAGCAGTTCTTC
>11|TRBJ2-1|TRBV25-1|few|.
CASSVDIRWFF
TGTGCCAGCAGTGTGGACATTCGGTGGTTCTTC
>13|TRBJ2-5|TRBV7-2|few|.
CASSSSGRETQYF
TGTGCCAGCAGCTCGTCAGGGAGGGAGACCCAGTACTTC
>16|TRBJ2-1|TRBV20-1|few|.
CSAREPGRPGGNEQFF
TGCAGTGCTAGAGAACCGGGACGCCCTGGGGGGAATGAGCAGTTCTTC
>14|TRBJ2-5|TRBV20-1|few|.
CSAPRTLYQETQYF
TGCAGTGCACCGAGGACACTGTACCAAGAGACCCAGTACTTC
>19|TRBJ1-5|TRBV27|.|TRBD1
CASSPRSRDRGPGNQPQHF
TGTGCCAGCAGTCCACGGAGCCGGGACAGGGGTCCCGGCAATCAGCCCCAGCATTTT
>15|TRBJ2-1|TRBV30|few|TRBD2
CAWRGGLGNYNEQFF
TGTGCCTGGAGGGGTGGACTAGGAAACTACAATGAGCAGTTCTTC
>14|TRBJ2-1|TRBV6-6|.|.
CASTDMSSYNEQFF
TGTGCCAGCACGGATATGAGCAGCTACAATGAGCAGTTCTTC
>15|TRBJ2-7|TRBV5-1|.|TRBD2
CASSLGSSGSSEQYF
TGCGCCAGCAGCTTGGGGTCTAGCGGGAGCAGCGAGCAGTACTTC
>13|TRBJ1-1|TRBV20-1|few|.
CSAPGPMNTEAFF
TGCAGTGCACCGGGACCGATGAACACTGAAGCTTTCTTT
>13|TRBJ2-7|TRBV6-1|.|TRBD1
CASSERDRDEQYF
TGTGCCAGCAGTGAGCGGGACAGGGACGAGCAGTACTTC
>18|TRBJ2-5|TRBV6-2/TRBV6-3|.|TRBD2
CASSYSGTSGLSQETQYF
TGTGCCAGCAGTTACTCCGGGACTAGCGGATTAAGCCAAGAGACCCAGTACTTC
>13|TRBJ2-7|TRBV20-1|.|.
CSASRDFNYEQYF
TGCAGTGCTTCGAGGGACTTTAACTACGAGCAGTACTTC
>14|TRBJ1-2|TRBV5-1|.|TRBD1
CASILEGTGRGYTF
TGCGCCAGCATCTTGGAGGGGACAGGGCGCGGCTACACCTTC
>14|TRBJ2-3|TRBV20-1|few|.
CSAPGARNTDTQYF
TGCAGTGCCCCAGGTGCGCGCAACACAGATACGCAGTATTTT
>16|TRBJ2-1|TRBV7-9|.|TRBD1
CASSLALGQVFNEQFF
TGTGCCAGCAGCTTAGCGTTAGGACAGGTATTCAATGAGCAGTTCTTC
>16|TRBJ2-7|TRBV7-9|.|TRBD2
CASSFLQREGYYEQYF
TGTGCCAGCAGCTTTCTCCAGCGGGAGGGTTACTACGAGCAGTACTTC
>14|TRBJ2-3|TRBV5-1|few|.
CASSPLGSRDTQYF
TGCGCCAGCAGCCCTCTTGGTAGCCGTGATACGCAGTATTTT
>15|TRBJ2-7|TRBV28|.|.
CASSSAERIYYEQYF
TGTGCCAGCAGTTCAGCTGAGCGAATCTACTACGAGCAGTACTTC
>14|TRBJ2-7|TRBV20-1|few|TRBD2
CSATPGGTQYEQYF
TGCAGTGCTACCCCGGGAGGTACCCAATACGAGCAGTACTTC
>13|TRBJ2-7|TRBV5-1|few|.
CASSLGQQNEQYF
TGCGCCAGCAGCTTGGGACAACAAAACGAGCAGTACTTC
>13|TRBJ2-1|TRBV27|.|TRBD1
CASSGAGTVEQFF
TGTGCCAGCAGTGGCGCCGGGACAGTCGAGCAGTTCTTC
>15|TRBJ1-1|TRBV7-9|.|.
CASRTGAGANTEAFF
TGTGCCAGCAGGACTGGGGCCGGCGCGAACACTGAAGCTTTCTTT
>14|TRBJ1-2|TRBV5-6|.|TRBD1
CASSFRDRVYGYTF
TGTGCCAGCAGCTTTAGGGACAGGGTCTATGGCTACACCTTC
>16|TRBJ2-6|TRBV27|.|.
CASSSYLASGANVLTF
TGTGCCAGCAGTTCCTATTTAGCCTCTGGGGCCAACGTCCTGACTTTC
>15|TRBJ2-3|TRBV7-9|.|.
CASSSRSGGPDTQYF
TGTGCCAGCAGTTCCCGTAGTGGGGGTCCAGATACGCAGTATTTT
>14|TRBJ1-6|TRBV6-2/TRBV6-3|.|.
CASSYTSSRSPLHF
TGTGCCAGCAGTTATACCTCCTCGAGATCACCCCTCCACTTT
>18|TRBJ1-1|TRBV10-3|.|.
CAISNKPGRGVVGTEAFF
TGTGCCATCAGCAATAAACCGGGACGGGGGGTTGTAGGAACTGAAGCTTTCTTT
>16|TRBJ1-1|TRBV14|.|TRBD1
CASSLLQGAGDTEAFF
TGTGCCAGCAGCCTCCTTCAGGGGGCGGGAGACACTGAAGCTTTCTTT
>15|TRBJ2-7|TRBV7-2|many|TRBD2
CASSLGTRSTNEQYF
TGTGCCAGCAGCCTCGGGACTAGGAGTACCAACGAGCAGTACTTC
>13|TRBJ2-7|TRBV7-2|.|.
CASSLAPDREQYF
TGTGCCAGCAGCTTAGCGCCAGACCGGGAGCAGTACTTC
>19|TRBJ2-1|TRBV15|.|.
CATSRATIRTTSSYNEQFF
TGTGCCACCAGCAGAGCGACCATCCGGACAACCAGCTCCTACAATGAGCAGTTCTTC
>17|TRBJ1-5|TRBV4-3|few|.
CASSQDRGGIGNQPQHF
TGCGCCAGCAGCCAAGACCGAGGGGGGATAGGCAATCAGCCCCAGCATTTT